Presented here are 27 T cell receptor beta chains from one specimen sequenced in a study of blood T cells in healthy people across ages. With a J-beta primer mix and a sample-barcoded 5' primer, a second PCR ran about 7 to 12 cycles. TCRdb reprocessed the 5' RACE reads with MiXCR, giving one entry per CDR3 protein. The data contain hundreds of thousands of distinct CDR3 sequences, 45% to 70% of them singletons. The sample comprised blood. The receptors were gathered from a man between 35 and 55 years old in good health.

The gene calls are TRBV12-5 and TRBJ2-7, with a weak D call TRBD1 (5 bases). Germline values: CDR1 LGHNT, CDR2 FRNRAP. V shed 6 bases and J shed 1 base, with 19 bases lying between them. The CDR3 spans 16 residues. The CDR3 spells CASGTSRAPGSYEQYF. The CDR3 DNA sequence: TGTGCTAGTGGAACCAGCAGGGCTCCAGGGTCCTACGAGCAGTACTTC.

The chain couples TRBV29-1 to TRBJ1-2, with no clear D. Trimming removed 1 base at V and 4 bases at J, with 7 bases between. Germline V gives CDR1 SQVTM, CDR2 ANQGSEA. CDR3 length: 12 residues. CDR3 nucleotide sequence: TGCAGCGTTGAAGTGACTGTCTATGGCTACACCTTC. Its translation is CSVEVTVYGYTF.

The V and J genes are TRBV29-1 and TRBJ2-3; possible D gene TRBD2, 5 bases. Germline V gives CDR1 SQVTM, CDR2 ANQGSEA. The CDR3 totals 14 residues. Trimming shortened V by 8 bases and J by 2 bases, and 17 bases separated the two germline ends. In DNA form, the CDR3 reads TGCAGCTTTAGAGGGCTTCGGGACACAGATACGCAGTATTTT. Translating gives CSFRGLRDTDTQYF.

This chain connects TRBV5-1 to TRBJ2-2; D not resolved. The germline CDR1 and CDR2 sequences are SGHRS and YFSETQ. Trimming stripped 2 bases from V and 0 bases from J, with 8 bases between. The CDR3 has 15 residues. CDR3 region: CASSFQHSNTGELFF. DNA of the CDR3: TGCGCCAGCAGCTTCCAACATTCGAACACCGGGGAGCTGTTTTTT.

Of note for this clonotype: This may come from a read error, since a much larger clone is one base off. The chain recombines TRBV20-1 with TRBJ2-6; unclear D gene. V lost 6 bases and J 2 bases, leaving 8 bases between the germline ends. Per the germline V gene, CDR1 is DFQATT and CDR2 is SNEGSKA (reference sequence). The CDR3 totals 13 residues. CDR3: CSAQATGANVLTF. CDR3 bases: TGCAGTGCCCAAGCTACTGGGGCCAACGTCCTGACTTTC.

The chain's CDR3 is CSASRTSGGSGELFF. CDR3 DNA sequence: TGCAGTGCTAGTCGGACTAGCGGGGGGTCCGGGGAGCTGTTTTTT. The chain links TRBV20-1 to TRBJ2-2; 14 positions match TRBD2. Trimming cost V 3 bases and J 6 bases; bases outside gene matches: 3. Germline V gives CDR1 DFQATT, CDR2 SNEGSKA (reference sequence). CDR3 length equals 15 residues.

The table lists this clonotype with a count of one. V and J are TRBV2 and TRBJ1-4; D ambiguous. The V end was cut by 5 bases, the J end by 15 bases, with 10 bases between. The CDR3 extends over 10 amino acids. CDR1 and CDR2 from the germline V gene are SNHLY and FYNNEI. The CDR3 here is CASSPGRMFF. The CDR3 DNA sequence: TGTGCCAGCAGTCCGGGAAGAATGTTTTTT.

This chain connects TRBV4-3 to TRBJ2-7, with unresolved D. Trimming removed 4 bases from V and 2 bases from J, with 9 bases in between. Germline V gene sequence: CDR1 LGHNA, CDR2 YSLEER. This CDR3 has 13 amino acids. CDR3 bases: TGCGCCAGCAGCCGAGCCACCGCCTACGAGCAGTACTTC. Its protein is CASSRATAYEQYF.

The genes are TRBV7-2 and TRBJ2-5, with 12 bases matching TRBD1. With the DNA end fitting TRBJ2-7 better, the J assignment may be wrong. Germline CDR1 and CDR2: SGHTA and FQGNSA. The CDR3 covers 16 residues. The CDR3 loop is CASSFAGTGGIYEQYF. The CDR3 nucleotides read TGTGCCAGCAGCTTTGCCGGGACAGGGGGCATTTACGAGCAGTACTTC.

The genes are TRBV6-2 or TRBV6-3 and TRBJ2-7, with 7 positions matching TRBD2. The V gene end was trimmed by 7 bases and the J gene end by 0 bases; junction bases not matched to a gene: 3. The CDR3 totals 13 residues. CDR1 is MNHEY, CDR2 SVGEGT, per germline. The CDR3 is CASNPSGSYEQYF. Written as DNA, the CDR3 is TGTGCCAGCAATCCTAGCGGCTCCTACGAGCAGTACTTC.

The V gene is TRBV11-2, the J gene TRBJ2-4, with D perhaps matching TRBD2 (5 bases). Judging by the DNA end, TRBJ2-7 fits better; the J call may be wrong. Germline CDR1 and CDR2: SGHAT and FQNNGV. The CDR3 has 16 amino acids. The DNA for the CDR3 is TGTGCCAGCAGCTTAGATTGGGCGGGTGGAGGCTACGAGCAGTACTTC. It specifies CASSLDWAGGGYEQYF.

This chain joins TRBV2 and TRBJ2-3, with D maybe TRBD2 (5 bases). V was cut by 10 bases and J by 6 bases, with 20 bases left in between. CDR3 size: 14 residues. Germline CDR1 SNHLY, CDR2 FYNNEI. The CDR3 nucleotides are TGTGCCACCAATCGGGGTTTCACTGAGGATACGCAGTATTTT. Translation gives CATNRGFTEDTQYF.

The rearrangement links TRBV20-1 to TRBJ2-5; D is undetermined. The CDR3 is 13 amino acids. Looked up from germline, CDR1 is DFQATT and CDR2 is SNEGSKA (reference sequence). V was pared by 6 bases and J by 2 bases, with 13 bases between. The CDR3 protein is CSANIGQQETQYF. CDR3 coding DNA: TGCAGTGCCAATATAGGGCAGCAAGAGACCCAGTACTTC.

This chain joins TRBV6-5 and TRBJ1-6; D is uncertain. The CDR3 contains 15 residues. V lost 0 bases to trimming and J lost 9 bases, with 12 bases between them. Germline V gene lookup returns CDR1 MNHEY and CDR2 SVGAGI. CDR3 in amino acids: CASSYSGSLSSPLHF. The CDR3, as DNA: TGTGCCAGCAGTTACTCCGGCAGTTTGAGTTCACCCCTCCACTTT.

There are a few counts of this clonotype. The rearrangement uses TRBV3-1 and TRBJ2-3; D is possibly TRBD1 (5 bases). This CDR3 contains 14 residues. Trimming pared 5 bases from V and 4 bases from J, leaving 13 bases between. Per germline, CDR1 LGHDT and CDR2 YNNKEL (reference sequence). CDR3 nucleotide sequence: TGTGCCAGCAGCTTTAAGGGGATGTCAGATACGCAGTATTTT. Translation gives CASSFKGMSDTQYF.

V and J are TRBV28 and TRBJ2-7, with a tentative D call TRBD1 (6 bases). The V gene lost 6 bases and the J gene lost 2 bases, with 14 bases spanning the gap. Germline-derived CDR1 and CDR2 are MDHEN and SYDVKM. CDR3 length: 14 residues. CDR3 nucleotide sequence: TGTGCCAGCAGCCGGGACAACTCACCCTACGAGCAGTACTTC. Protein product: CASSRDNSPYEQYF.

Only a few counts were recorded for this clonotype. This chain connects TRBV10-3 to TRBJ1-5; tentatively, D is TRBD1 (5 bases). Germline CDR1 reads ENHRY; CDR2 reads SYGVKD. Trimming took 11 bases from V and 4 from J, leaving 15 bases between them. CDR3 length equals 13 residues. In nucleotides, the CDR3 is TGTGCCGCCAGAGGGGAACAAAATCAGCCCCAGCATTTT. Translating gives CAARGEQNQPQHF.

This clonotype came up a few times. The V gene is TRBV9, the J gene TRBJ2-1, with 8 bases that match TRBD2. This CDR3 region has 16 residues. CDR1 SGDLS and CDR2 YYNGEE come from the germline V gene. Losses at the gene ends were 2 bases for V and 9 bases for J; bases not matched to a gene: 13. The CDR3 loop is CASSVWLSGSHAEQFF. DNA for the CDR3: TGTGCCAGCAGCGTTTGGCTCAGCGGGAGTCACGCTGAGCAGTTCTTC.

The chain employs TRBV7-9 and TRBJ1-4; TRBD1 agrees at 10 bases. This CDR3 is 17 amino acids long. CDR1 is SEHNR and CDR2 is FQNEAQ in the germline V gene (reference sequence). Trimming cost V 4 bases and J 13 bases; bases outside gene matches: 18. The DNA of the CDR3 is TGTGCCAGCAGCTGTCACAGGGACAGGGGAGGTCTCGAACTACTGTTTTTT. Amino acid sequence: CASSCHRDRGGLELLFF.

For this clonotype: With a much larger clone just one base away, this may be a read error. The chain uses TRBV6-6 and TRBJ2-1; 8 bases fit TRBD2. This CDR3 has 15 residues. Germline assignment: CDR1 MNHNY and CDR2 SVGAGI (reference sequence). CDR3 bases: TGTGCCGGCAGTTACAATAGCGGGGATTACAATGAGCAGTTCTTC. Encoded protein: CAGSYNSGDYNEQFF.

The chain has TRBV7-2 and TRBJ2-3, with D possibly TRBD1 on 6 matching bases. V lost 7 bases and J 2 bases, leaving 13 bases between the germline ends. In germline, CDR1 is SGHTA, CDR2 FQGNSA. The CDR3 totals 14 residues. In nucleotides, the CDR3 is TGTGCCAGCAACCCCAGGGGACCCACAGATACGCAGTATTTT. Protein sequence: CASNPRGPTDTQYF.

This clonotype has a handful of counts. The J gene is TRBJ2-5, the V gene TRBV20-1; D may be TRBD1 or TRBD2 (7 bases each). From germline, CDR1 is DFQATT and CDR2 SNEGSKA (reference sequence). The CDR3 spans 13 residues. The germline V and J ends were trimmed by 7 bases and 2 bases, with 14 bases remaining between them. The CDR3 sequence is CSVPRGGQETQYF. For the CDR3, the DNA is TGCAGTGTTCCCAGGGGGGGACAAGAGACCCAGTACTTC.

This clonotype came up a few times. The chain links TRBV25-1 to TRBJ1-2; D is unresolved. V was pared by 3 bases and J by 6 bases, with 5 bases between. This CDR3 is built from 11 residues. CDR1 and CDR2 (germline): MGHDK, SYGVNS. The CDR3 is CASSESNGYTF. Written as DNA, the CDR3 is TGTGCCAGCAGTGAGTCAAATGGCTACACCTTC.

For the CDR3, the DNA is TGTGCCAGCAGCCTGAGGAGCTCCTACAATGAGCAGTACTTC. This encodes CASSLRSSYNEQYF. J is TRBJ2-1 and V is TRBV3-1; D uncertain. The better agreement between TRBJ2-7 and the DNA end casts doubt on the J call. The germline gives CDR1 LGHDT, CDR2 YNNKEL (reference sequence). The CDR3 extends over 14 amino acids.

The CDR3 region is CATSATAPGGMNTEAFF. In DNA form, the CDR3 reads TGTGCCACCTCGGCGACCGCCCCAGGGGGGATGAACACTGAAGCTTTCTTT. The V and J genes are TRBV10-3 and TRBJ1-1; 7 positions match TRBD1. This CDR3 is 17 amino acids long. The germline gives CDR1 ENHRY, CDR2 SYGVKD. With V trimmed by 10 bases and J by 0 bases, 17 bases remained unmatched.

The chain carries TRBV25-1 and TRBJ2-2, with D perhaps matching TRBD1 (6 bases). Trimming stripped 1 base from V and 6 bases from J, with 15 bases between. This CDR3 has 16 amino acids. Germline values: CDR1 MGHDK, CDR2 SYGVNS. The chain's CDR3 is CASSESKGVYAGELFF. The CDR3 DNA reads TGTGCCAGCAGTGAATCGAAGGGGGTTTACGCCGGGGAGCTGTTTTTT. The complete variable domain, with remaining parts taken from reference TRBV25-1 and TRBJ2-2, reads EADIYQTPRYLVIGTGKKITLECSQTMGHDKMYWYQQDPGMELHLIHYSYGVNSTEKGDLSSESTVSRIRTEHFPLTLESARPSHTSQYLCASSESKGVYAGELFFGEGSRLTVL.

This sequence joins TRBV3-1 and TRBJ2-5; 13 bases align to TRBD2. V lost 8 bases to trimming and J lost 4 bases; unmatched junction nucleotides: 7. Germline CDR1 and CDR2: LGHDT and YNNKEL (reference sequence). This CDR3 is 15 amino acids long. In DNA, the CDR3 is TGTGCCAGCGAGCGAACTAGCGGGAGGGGAGAGACCCAGTACTTC. This codes for CASERTSGRGETQYF.